This TCR beta chain was sequenced in a study of blood T cells in healthy people across ages. Overall study context: With template switching, about one barcoded beta molecule was captured per two T cells.

Concerning this clonotype itself: The antigen remains undetermined.

A second PCR of 7 to 11 cycles used a sample-barcoded 5' primer and a J-beta primer mix. TCRdb itself ran the 5' RACE reads through MiXCR, one entry per CDR3 protein. The table includes 590,000 or so distinct CDR3 sequences, about 28% detected once. With 1 base removed from V and 7 bases from J, the gap between germline ends came to 10 bases. Germline CDR1 reads MNHNS; CDR2 reads SASEGT. CDR3 length: 13 residues. General study results and limits: There was a strong correlation between TCR beta diversity and naive T cell percentage. Aged donors had fewer naive CD4+ cells and lower diversity than long-lived donors.

The clonotype was recovered from a woman of 80 years or more in good health. What was sequenced was blood. J is TRBJ1-2 and V is TRBV6-1; possible D gene TRBD1, 5 bases. The CDR3 bases are TGTGCCAGCAGTGAAGGGACATACGGTGGCTACACCTTC. This translates into CASSEGTYGGYTF.